A selection of T cell receptor beta chains follows, all from one sample in a study of T cell responses to AZD1222 COVID-19 vaccine. Measured with immunoSEQ multiplex PCR; TCRdb has only the in-frame clones, and not every one. There are 95,000 to 150,000 clones in the sample; approximately 88% occur only once, and 3.5% to 5% lies in the top ten. The material sequenced was peripheral blood, taken on day 0 of AZD1222 vaccination. These TCRs come from an adult in good health. CDR3s include the opening cysteine and the closing phenylalanine or tryptophan. Fields, in order: D gene, clone size, V gene, J gene, CDR3 protein, CDR3 DNA. The D gene is left open where the match is weak. Clone size appears in some rows only: once, few, many, or a class for an expanded clone.

D: TRBD2
size: NA
V: TRBV10-1
J: TRBJ2-1
CDR3: CASSPLGLAGGPPNSYNEQFF
DNA: TGCGCCAGCAGTCCTCTCGGACTAGCGGGAGGCCCTCCTAACTCCTACAATGAGCAGTTCTTC

D: NA
size: once
V: TRBV28
J: TRBJ1-4
CDR3: CATEQGFNEKLFF
DNA: TGTGCCACTGAACAAGGGTTCAATGAAAAACTGTTTTTT

D: TRBD1
size: NA
V: TRBV28
J: TRBJ1-5
CDR3: CASSRPGTGAGQPQHF
DNA: TGTGCCAGCAGCCGTCCCGGGACAGGGGCTGGGCAGCCCCAGCATTTT

D: NA
size: NA
V: TRBV18
J: TRBJ2-1
CDR3: CASSPGIADYNEQFF
DNA: TGTGCCAGCTCACCCGGGATAGCGGACTACAATGAGCAGTTCTTC

D: TRBD1
size: NA
V: TRBV5-6
J: TRBJ2-6
CDR3: CASSLRTTGAANVLTF
DNA: TGTGCCAGCAGCCTACGGACGACAGGGGCCGCCAACGTCCTGACTTTC

D: NA
size: NA
V: TRBV11-2
J: TRBJ2-7
CDR3: CASSSRELGYEQYF
DNA: TGTGCCAGCAGCTCTAGGGAGTTGGGATACGAGCAGTACTTC

D: NA
size: NA
V: TRBV18
J: TRBJ1-2
CDR3: CASSPRTGEGYTF
DNA: TGTGCCAGCTCACCGCGAACCGGGGAAGGCTACACCTTC

D: NA
size: NA
V: TRBV5-6
J: TRBJ1-4
CDR3: CASSHGTVQNNEKLFF
DNA: TGTGCCAGCAGTCACGGGACCGTACAAAATAATGAAAAACTGTTTTTT

D: TRBD1
size: few
V: TRBV3-1/TRBV3-2
J: TRBJ1-2
CDR3: CASSQAGTANYGYTF
DNA: TGTGCCAGCAGCCAAGCCGGGACAGCTAACTATGGCTACACCTTC

D: NA
size: NA
V: TRBV3-1/TRBV3-2
J: TRBJ1-2
CDR3: CASSQVDGYTF
DNA: TGTGCCAGCAGCCAAGTCGATGGCTACACCTTC

D: NA
size: NA
V: TRBV11-2
J: TRBJ2-5
CDR3: CASSLRGQWETQYF
DNA: TGTGCCAGCAGCTTGCGTGGGCAGTGGGAGACCCAGTACTTC

D: TRBD1
size: NA
V: TRBV5-1
J: TRBJ1-1
CDR3: CASSKTGAGTEAFF
DNA: TGCGCCAGCAGCAAAACAGGGGCGGGCACTGAAGCTTTCTTT

D: TRBD1
size: once
V: TRBV30
J: TRBJ1-3
CDR3: CAWSVNRGRGNTIYF
DNA: TGTGCCTGGAGCGTAAACAGGGGAAGAGGAAACACCATATATTTT

D: NA
size: once
V: TRBV6-2/TRBV6-3
J: TRBJ1-3
CDR3: CASSYTGNTIYF
DNA: TGTGCCAGCAGTTACACTGGAAACACCATATATTTT

D: NA
size: NA
V: TRBV29-1
J: TRBJ1-4
CDR3: CSVLTATNEKLFF
DNA: TGCAGCGTTTTGACAGCAACTAATGAAAAACTGTTTTTT

D: TRBD1
size: NA
V: TRBV11-2
J: TRBJ1-2
CDR3: CASSALQGPRLYGYTF
DNA: TGTGCCAGCAGCGCGTTACAGGGGCCGAGGCTTTATGGCTACACCTTC

D: TRBD2
size: once
V: TRBV7-2
J: TRBJ2-5
CDR3: CASSISGGGGETQYF
DNA: TGTGCCAGCAGCATTAGCGGGGGCGGGGGAGAGACCCAGTACTTC

D: NA
size: once
V: TRBV12-5
J: TRBJ1-3
CDR3: CASGLSSSGNTIYF
DNA: TGTGCTAGTGGTTTGTCCAGCTCTGGAAACACCATATATTTT

D: NA
size: NA
V: TRBV6-5
J: TRBJ1-4
CDR3: CASRPVGPNEKLFF
DNA: TGTGCCAGCAGACCCGTCGGACCAAATGAAAAACTGTTTTTT

D: NA
size: once
V: TRBV7-8
J: TRBJ1-2
CDR3: CASSLGPAQYGYTF
DNA: TGTGCCAGCAGCTTAGGACCCGCTCAGTATGGCTACACCTTC

D: NA
size: NA
V: TRBV24-1
J: TRBJ2-3
CDR3: CATSDPRPENTDTQYF
DNA: TGTGCCACCAGTGATCCCAGGCCGGAGAACACAGATACGCAGTATTTT

D: NA
size: NA
V: TRBV7-9
J: TRBJ1-2
CDR3: CASSFGALRMGGYTF
DNA: TGTGCCAGCAGCTTCGGGGCTCTTCGTATGGGTGGCTACACCTTC

D: TRBD2
size: NA
V: TRBV11-3
J: TRBJ2-4
CDR3: CASSLMGGVGTAKNIQYF
DNA: TGTGCCAGCAGCTTAATGGGGGGGGTAGGGACGGCCAAAAACATTCAGTACTTC

D: NA
size: NA
V: TRBV7-2
J: TRBJ1-1
CDR3: CASTPPRRNTEAFF
DNA: TGTGCCAGCACCCCCCCGAGGCGTAACACTGAAGCTTTCTTT

D: TRBD1
size: NA
V: TRBV20-1
J: TRBJ2-7
CDR3: CSASPPGTGTHEQYF
DNA: TGCAGTGCTAGTCCACCCGGGACAGGGACCCACGAGCAGTACTTC

D: TRBD1
size: NA
V: TRBV6-5
J: TRBJ2-7
CDR3: CASMRRDRGRYEQYF
DNA: TGTGCCAGCATGCGGCGGGACAGGGGGCGGTACGAGCAGTACTTC

D: NA
size: once
V: TRBV27
J: TRBJ1-1
CDR3: CSTLDIGGSLSAFF
DNA: TGTTCAACCCTCGACATTGGGGGGAGTCTTTCAGCTTTCTTT

D: TRBD1
size: NA
V: TRBV2
J: TRBJ1-5
CDR3: CASSAYRGSPQHF
DNA: TGTGCCAGCAGTGCCTACAGGGGATCGCCCCAGCATTTT

D: NA
size: NA
V: TRBV28
J: TRBJ2-7
CDR3: CASSLEGEVYEQYF
DNA: TGTGCCAGCAGTTTAGAAGGGGAGGTCTACGAGCAGTACTTC

D: NA
size: NA
V: TRBV20-1
J: TRBJ2-7
CDR3: CSASSGQLYEQYF
DNA: TGCAGTGCAAGTTCGGGACAACTCTACGAGCAGTACTTC

D: NA
size: NA
V: TRBV3-1/TRBV3-2
J: TRBJ2-3
CDR3: CASSHSTDTQYF
DNA: TGTGCCAGCAGCCATAGCACAGATACGCAGTATTTT

D: NA
size: NA
V: TRBV6-5
J: TRBJ1-1
CDR3: CASTPYGETEAFF
DNA: TGTGCCAGCACCCCCTATGGGGAAACTGAAGCTTTCTTT

D: NA
size: NA
V: TRBV29-1
J: TRBJ1-2
CDR3: CSVESQGFGYTF
DNA: TGCAGCGTTGAAAGTCAGGGCTTTGGCTACACCTTC

D: NA
size: NA
V: TRBV2
J: TRBJ2-5
CDR3: CASSEEETQYF
DNA: TGTGCCAGCAGCGAAGAAGAGACCCAGTACTTC

D: NA
size: NA
V: TRBV7-8
J: TRBJ1-2
CDR3: CASSLGGYYYGYTF
DNA: TGTGCCAGCAGCCTAGGGGGGTACTACTATGGCTACACCTTC

D: NA
size: NA
V: TRBV3-1/TRBV3-2
J: TRBJ1-2
CDR3: CASSPAEGSYGYTF
DNA: TGTGCCAGCAGCCCTGCAGAGGGTAGCTATGGCTACACCTTC

D: NA
size: NA
V: TRBV7-9
J: TRBJ2-6
CDR3: CASSFEGSKANVLTF
DNA: TGTGCCAGCAGCTTTGAGGGGAGCAAAGCCAACGTCCTGACTTTC

D: TRBD1
size: once
V: TRBV6-1
J: TRBJ2-3
CDR3: CASSEGQGRDTQYF
DNA: TGTGCCAGCAGTGAAGGACAGGGGAGAGATACGCAGTATTTT

D: NA
size: NA
V: TRBV9
J: TRBJ2-2
CDR3: CASSVVGREHTGELFF
DNA: TGTGCCAGCAGCGTAGTAGGTAGGGAACACACCGGGGAGCTGTTTTTT

D: TRBD1
size: once
V: TRBV7-9
J: TRBJ1-5
CDR3: CASSQDRGMNQPQHF
DNA: TGTGCCAGCAGCCAAGACAGGGGCATGAATCAGCCCCAGCATTTT

D: NA
size: once
V: TRBV28
J: TRBJ1-1
CDR3: CASESGGRVSVPEAFF
DNA: TGTGCCAGCGAGAGCGGGGGTAGGGTTAGTGTCCCTGAAGCTTTCTTT

D: NA
size: NA
V: TRBV5-4
J: TRBJ2-3
CDR3: CASTLEVADTQYF
DNA: TGTGCCAGCACCCTCGAGGTCGCCGATACGCAGTATTTT

D: NA
size: NA
V: TRBV5-1
J: TRBJ2-7
CDR3: CASSPGSIMRVYEQYF
DNA: TGCGCCAGCAGCCCGGGGTCCATCATGAGAGTCTACGAGCAGTACTTC